This TCR beta chain was profiled in a study of T-cell memory formation after mild COVID-19. Study-wide findings and caveats: The study found contracting CD4+ clones mainly in CM and EM and contracting CD8+ clones in EMRA.

Concerning this clonotype: The antigen remains unidentified.

The germline V and J ends were trimmed by 5 bases and 0 bases, with 15 bases remaining between them. CDR3 length equals 16 residues. Looked up from germline, CDR1 is LNHDA and CDR2 is SQIVND (reference sequence). TCRdb processed the 5' RACE reads anew with MiXCR; each CDR3 protein has one entry. The profile shows 65,000 to 90,000 distinct CDR3 sequences, 11% to 15% of them singletons. The sample comprised PBMCs or a T cell subset sorted from them (not recorded which). The chain is built from TRBV19 and TRBJ2-3; weak D call: TRBD1 (6 bases). The TCR sequence derives from an adult woman who had mild COVID-19 (a few samples of this study predate the infection). Cell type and time point are not known. The CDR3 DNA reads as TGTGCCAGTAGTCTCCGACAGGCCGCTAGCACAGATACGCAGTATTTT. Translation gives CASSLRQAASTDTQYF.